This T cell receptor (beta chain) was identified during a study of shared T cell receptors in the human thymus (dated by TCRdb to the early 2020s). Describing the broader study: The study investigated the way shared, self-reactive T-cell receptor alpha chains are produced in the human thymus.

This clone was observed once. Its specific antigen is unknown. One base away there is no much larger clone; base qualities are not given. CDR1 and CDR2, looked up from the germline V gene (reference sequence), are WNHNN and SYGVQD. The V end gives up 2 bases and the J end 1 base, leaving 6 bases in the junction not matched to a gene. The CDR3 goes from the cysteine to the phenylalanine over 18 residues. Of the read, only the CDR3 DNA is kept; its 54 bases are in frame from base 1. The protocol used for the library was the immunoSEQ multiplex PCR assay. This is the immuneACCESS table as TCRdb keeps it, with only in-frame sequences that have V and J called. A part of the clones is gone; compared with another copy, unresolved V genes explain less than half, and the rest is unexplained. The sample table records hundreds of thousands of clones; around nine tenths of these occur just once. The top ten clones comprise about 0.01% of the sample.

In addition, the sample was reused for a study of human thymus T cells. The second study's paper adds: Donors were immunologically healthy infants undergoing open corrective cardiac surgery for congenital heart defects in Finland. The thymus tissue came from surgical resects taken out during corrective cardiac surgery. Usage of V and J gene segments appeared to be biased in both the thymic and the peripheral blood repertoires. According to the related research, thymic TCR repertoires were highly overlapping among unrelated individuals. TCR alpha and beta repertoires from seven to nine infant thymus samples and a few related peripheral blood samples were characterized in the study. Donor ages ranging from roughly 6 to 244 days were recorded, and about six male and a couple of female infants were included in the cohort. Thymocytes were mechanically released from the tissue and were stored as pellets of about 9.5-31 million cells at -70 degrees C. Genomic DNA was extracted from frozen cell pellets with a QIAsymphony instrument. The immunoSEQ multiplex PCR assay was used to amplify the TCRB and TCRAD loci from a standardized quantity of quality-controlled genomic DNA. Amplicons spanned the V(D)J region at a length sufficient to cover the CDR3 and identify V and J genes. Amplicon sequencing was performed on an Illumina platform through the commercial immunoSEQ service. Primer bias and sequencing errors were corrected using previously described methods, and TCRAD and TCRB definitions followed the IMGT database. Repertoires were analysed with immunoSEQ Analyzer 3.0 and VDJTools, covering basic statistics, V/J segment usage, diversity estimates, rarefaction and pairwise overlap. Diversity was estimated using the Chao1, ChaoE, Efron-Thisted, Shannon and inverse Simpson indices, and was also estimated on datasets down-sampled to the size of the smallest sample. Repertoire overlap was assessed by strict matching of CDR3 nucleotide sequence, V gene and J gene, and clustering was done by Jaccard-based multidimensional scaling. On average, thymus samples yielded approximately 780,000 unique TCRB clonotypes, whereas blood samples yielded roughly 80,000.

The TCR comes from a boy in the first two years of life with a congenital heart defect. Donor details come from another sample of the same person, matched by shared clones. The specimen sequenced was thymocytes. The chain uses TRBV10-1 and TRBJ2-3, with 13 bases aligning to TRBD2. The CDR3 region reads CASSELGLAGDRTDTQYF. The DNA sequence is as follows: TGCGCCAGCAGTGAGCTAGGACTAGCGGGAGATCGCACAGATACGCAGTATTTT.